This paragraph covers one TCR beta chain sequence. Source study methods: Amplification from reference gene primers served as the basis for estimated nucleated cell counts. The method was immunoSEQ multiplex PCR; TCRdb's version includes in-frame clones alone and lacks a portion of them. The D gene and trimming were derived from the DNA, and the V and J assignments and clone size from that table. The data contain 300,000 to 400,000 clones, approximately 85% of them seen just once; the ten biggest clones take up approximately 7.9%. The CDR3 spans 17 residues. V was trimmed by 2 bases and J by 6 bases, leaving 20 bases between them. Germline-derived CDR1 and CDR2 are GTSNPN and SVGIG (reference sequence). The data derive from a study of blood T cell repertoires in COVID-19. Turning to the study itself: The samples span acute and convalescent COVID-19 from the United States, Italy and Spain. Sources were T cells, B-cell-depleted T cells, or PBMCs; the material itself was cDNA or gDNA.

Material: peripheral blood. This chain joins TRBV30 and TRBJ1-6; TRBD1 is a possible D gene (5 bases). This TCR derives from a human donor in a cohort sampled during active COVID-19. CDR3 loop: CAWSSDPKGRSNSPLHF. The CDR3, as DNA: TGTGCCTGGAGTTCCGACCCGAAGGGGCGAAGTAATTCACCCCTCCACTTT.